This T cell receptor beta chain was sequenced for a study of cytomegalovirus exposure and HLA in healthy donors (TCRdb year 2017). Study-wide context: An earlier analysis of about 560 of the donors reported around 280 Gb of sequence data and around 110 million unique TCR beta sequences obtained from some 170 million T cells. Roughly 300 gigabases of sequencing data and about 92 million unique TCR sequences made up an early release that covered about 640 HLA-typed donors. Of the roughly 400 genotyped donors, approximately 80% fell in the genetic ancestry cluster associated with self-reported Caucasian donors. The study aimed to test whether cataloging public T cell receptors could reveal signatures of past pathogen exposure. The study used immunosequencing to profile the T cell repertoires of 666 subjects and linked those repertoires to cytomegalovirus serostatus. In addition to the first cohort of several hundred subjects, a separate validation cohort of under 150 different subjects was used. High-throughput TCR immunosequencing, statistical association of individual TCRs with disease status, and machine learning were combined to predict cytomegalovirus infection status. A later analysis re-examined previously published TCR beta repertoires from more than 600 donors and added high-resolution HLA genotyping to investigate patterns of TCR occurrence. Rather than using new phenotypic data, the later analysis identified candidate immune exposures from TCR beta sequences and from how often those sequences occurred across donors. To decide whether each TCR beta V gene segment behaved as functional or pseudogenic, an earlier analysis of over 500 of the donors relied on high-throughput TCR beta sequencing. Donor age, sex, ethnicity and CMV serostatus were compiled alongside the repertoire data. In a later genetic analysis, genome-wide SNP genotypes for about three fifths of the 666 donors were used, and that subset was treated as a discovery cohort. Every discovery cohort repertoire had been produced on one sequencing platform. Class I and class II HLA loci were covered by the typing at four-digit resolution. Typing coverage differed by locus: A, B, C, DRB1 and DQB1 were typed in about 629-630 donors, DQA1 in approximately 520, DPA1 in some 610, and DPB1 in roughly 450. Several DR-DQ haplotypes were handled as single units for association and clustering, since linkage in the cohort was strong. Across some 400 genotyped donors of the cohort, an average of about 200,000 unique TCR beta nucleotide sequences per donor were sequenced, and approximately 19% of those sequences were non-productive. General conclusions and limits of the study: Compared with equally common non-associated chains, HLA-associated TCR beta chains in a later analysis were more clonally expanded and had lower generation probabilities. In vitro tests confirmed that three of the cytomegalovirus-associated TCR beta chains recognize cytomegalovirus antigens. Most TCR sequences were seen in very few donors, while some public TCRs were found in many individuals. Broadly in line with IMGT annotations, most TCR beta V segments showed up in productive rearrangements about 87% or about 30% of the time in an earlier analysis of several hundred of the donors. CMV serostatus was the only immune exposure information available for the cohort. Sequencing depth was assumed to be roughly uniform across donors in the presence/absence analyses, though that assumption may not hold. The cohort was sequenced for TCR beta chains only, and without alpha or paired-chain data the features that could be detected were limited. V-gene and J-gene trimming of TCR beta chains was associated with a missense DCLRE1C variant in a later genetic analysis, and the association was replicated in an independent cohort. A further reported finding was that TCR beta sequences accurately predicted the HLA-A and HLA-B alleles for most subjects in the first cohort. Compared with the 666-donor mean, donors in an Asian-associated ancestry cluster had fewer N-insertions in productive TCRs, according to a later genetic analysis. The authors suggested that the approach could potentially be extended to other disease states and immunological phenotypes. Correlated functional status among segregating V segments might be attributable to linkage disequilibrium, but an unknown experimental factor could not be ruled out. A later analysis associated approximately 17,000 TCR beta sequences with specific HLA alleles at a false discovery rate of 0.05. In the study, some 160 TCR beta chains were listed as associated with cytomegalovirus. According to a later analysis, parvovirus B19, influenza, CMV and Epstein-Barr virus appeared linked to several top co-occurrence clusters. In a later analysis, the rate of TCR association differed among HLA loci, with DRB1 alleles having the most associated TCRs and HLA-C alleles having the fewest. The sequencing pipeline was judged likely to have produced a cluster of highly shared sequence variants as a technical artifact. The classifier was reported to diagnose cytomegalovirus status with high specificity and sensitivity in both the original cohort and the validation cohort. When HLA alleles, especially DR and DQ, strongly co-occurred, TCR associations were difficult to assign to individual alleles. HLA typing was unavailable for some donors at each locus, so association tests used only the typed subset. Because counts were too low, about 17 rarely observed V segments, including chromosome 9 orphons, were excluded from the earlier analysis of under 650 of the donors. Some IMGT-functional V segments, including TRBV6-2 and TRBV6-3, could not be told apart with the 87-base-pair reads, so those segments were excluded. A later analysis found that most CMV-associated TCR beta chains appeared HLA-restricted, with HLA associations seemingly driven largely by CMV exposure.

The library relied on the immunoSEQ multiplex PCR assay. For the multiplex PCR, a mixture combining 60 forward primers for TCR Vbeta segments and 13 reverse primers for TCR Jbeta segments was used. Amplification of the CDR3 region of rearranged TCR beta genes was performed with a multiplex PCR assay on genomic DNA. Amplified TCR beta libraries were sequenced as 87-base-pair reads on the Illumina HiSeq System. The study's processing was this. A later analysis counted about 80 million unique TCR beta chains across the 550 to 700 repertoires, and around 12 million of these chains were shared by at least two donors. A nearest-neighbor algorithm error-corrected the raw reads and collapsed the reads into unique sequences, merging closely related sequences to remove PCR and sequencing errors. CDR3 sequences were aligned to IMGT reference sequences to assign V, D and J gene segments. For a sequence to be retained, a match of at least six nucleotides was required to both a V gene segment and a J gene segment. A rearrangement counted as productive if the CDR3 had no stop codons and remained in frame with V and J, and every other rearrangement counted as non-productive. CDR3 was defined by IMGT convention, running from the second conserved V-encoded cysteine to the conserved J-encoded phenylalanine. In an earlier analysis of roughly 610 of the donors, sequences lacking an unambiguous match to a single V gene segment were excluded. In an earlier analysis of 587 of the donors, V segments were called functional above 56.7% productive rearrangements and were called segregating when the between-donor standard deviation exceeded 5%. A statistical classification framework was built to diagnose cytomegalovirus status from the catalog of TCR beta chain sequences. In a later analysis, TCR nucleotide sequences were compared against IMGT/GENE-DB human TR gene sequences so that V and J genes could be assigned. Using the TCRdist pipeline, a later analysis assigned CDR3 sequences along with most-parsimonious VDJ recombination scenarios. In a later analysis, each TCR beta chain was defined by its CDR3 amino acid sequence together with its V-gene family, and reads lacking a unique V-gene family were excluded. In a later analysis, around 650 highly shared, low-generation-probability nucleotide sequences were removed to address suspected cross-contamination and a sequencing artifact. In a later analysis, a clonal expansion index was calculated for each public chain from normalized within-repertoire ranks of inferred template counts. In a later analysis, generation probabilities were computed with a VDJ recombination model fitted to out-of-frame rearrangements, and the resulting probabilities were checked against IGoR. In a later analysis, TCR-TCR, TCR-HLA and TCR-CMV co-occurrence was scored with hypergeometric tests, and a repertoire-size bias correction was applied to TCR pairs. In a later analysis, false discovery rates were estimated by permuting HLA or CMV assignments 20 times. In a later analysis, co-occurring TCRs were grouped using DBSCAN, with TCRdist sequence similarity added in when clustering inside HLA-allele-positive subsets. Repertoires with fewer than 30,000 or more than 120,000 public chains, plus five repertoires with anomalous nucleotide sharing, were excluded from co-occurrence clustering. As stored in TCRdb, this immuneACCESS dataset retains in-frame rearrangements with V and J assigned. A fraction of the clones does not appear; measured against another copy, unresolved V genes explain less than half of the discrepancy, and the remainder lacks a known reason. V, J and clone size are taken as reported in that table, and D and trimming were inferred from the DNA itself. The sample table records around 200,000 clones; 82% of these occur just once. Of the sample, about 6.1% falls within the top ten clones.

The junction shows trimming of 4 bases on V and 1 base on J, and the gene matches do not reach 4 bases of it. The CDR3 runs 15 amino acids, cysteine and phenylalanine included. The only DNA kept is the CDR3, 45 bases in frame from the first base. CDR1 is given as SGDLS and CDR2 as YYNGEE, both from the germline V gene. In total, approximately 700 healthy bone marrow donors made up the cohort. All cohort members were sampled while nominally healthy, although unrecorded immune exposures were likely present. The donor tested CMV seropositive, placing the donor among the approximately 290 seropositive members of the cohort. A peripheral blood sample was provided by each donor, and peripheral blood mononuclear cells were used for TCR beta sequencing. The Qiagen DNeasy Blood Extraction Kit was used to extract genomic DNA from the blood cell samples. As regards this clone: Its recognized antigen is unknown. Within one base of it there is no much larger clone, and no base qualities were kept.

Sequenced input: PBMCs. The receptor chain draws on TRBV9 and TRBJ1-1, with 10 bases matching TRBD1. The sequence derives from a man aged 35 to 55 in good health and CMV-seropositive. The CDR3 protein sequence reads: CASSPRTGGNTEAFF. The sequenced DNA: TGTGCCAGCAGCCCTCGGACAGGGGGGAACACTGAAGCTTTCTTT. Here the CDR3 is joined to the reference TRBV9 and TRBJ1-1 genes, and the full variable domain is: DSGVTQTPKHLITATGQRVTLRCSPRSGDLSVYWYQQSLDQGLQFLIQYYNGEERAKGNILERFSAQQFPDLHSELNLSSLELGDSALYFCASSPRTGGNTEAFFGQGTRLTVV.